This T cell receptor (beta chain) was captured by sequencing in a study of blood T cell repertoires in COVID-19. The repertoire was sequenced with immunoSEQ multiplex PCR; TCRdb's copy has only in-frame clones and lacks some. The repertoire holds 60,000 to 75,000 clones, 70% to 90% seen once, with roughly 7.2% in the top ten. The trim removed 0 bases at V and 7 bases at J, leaving 8 bases unmatched. The germline gives CDR1 LGHNA, CDR2 YSLEER. This CDR3 has 15 residues. This clonotype was sampled from a man between 60 and 70 years old with acute or convalescent COVID-19. Sequencing input: peripheral blood. V usage is TRBV4-3 and J usage is TRBJ1-1; 7 bases map to TRBD1. DNA for the CDR3: TGCGCCAGCAGCCAAGATAGGGGCAGGGGGATTGAAGCTTTCTTT. It specifies CASSQDRGRGIEAFF.